This paragraph reports one TCR beta chain. Its cognate antigen has yet to be identified. Base qualities were left out, and no much larger clone turns up one base away. TCRbeta CDR3 regions were amplified from genomic DNA using the immunoSEQ Assay, a bias-controlled multiplex PCR. The published analysis was carried out like this. The number of nucleated cells in each sample was estimated from the amplification of reference gene primers within the assay. To quantify the absolute abundance of each unique TCRbeta CDR3 rearrangement, sequence reads were collapsed and filtered. For each sample, productive Simpson clonality was calculated by taking the square root of Simpson's diversity index across productive rearrangements. TCRdb took this table from immuneACCESS and kept in-frame rearrangements with V and J called. Such tables lack part of the clones; where checked against another copy, unresolved V genes explain under half of the gap, and the rest is unexplained. The V and J calls and clone size are taken from that table; D and trimming were inferred from the DNA. The sample table shows about 180,000 clones, and 65% to 90% are seen once. The ten largest clones capture more than 7.5% of the sample.

The sample originates from a study of blood T cell repertoires in COVID-19 (dated by TCRdb to 2018 to 2021). About the study as a whole: Samples covering the acute and convalescent phases of COVID-19 were provided by collaborators in the United States, Italy and Spain. The material from the prospective study consisted of cDNA or gDNA derived from T cells, B-cell-depleted T cells, or PBMCs. Where available, HLA class I and class II types were taken from metadata supplied by the sample provider and were not determined by assay-based typing. The repertoires were made available in a free public database intended to serve as a resource for research on the immune response to SARS-CoV-2. Samples came from the ongoing ImmuneRACE study (first 160 participants) plus 1,254 subjects from 6 global collaborators. Deeply sampled blood TCRbeta repertoires from subjects exposed to, actively infected with, or recovered from COVID-19 were included in the dataset. The sample metadata nearly always contained a de-identified subject ID, COVID-19 status, age in years and sex. The study at large found these results: The amount of clinical and demographic metadata varied by source and participant and was provided uncurated.

Collaborating institutions collected whole blood in K2EDTA tubes following their own protocols. For TCRbeta analysis, collaborator samples were shipped as frozen whole blood, as isolated PBMCs, or as DNA extracted from either sample type. The CDR3 measures 13 amino acids from cysteine to phenylalanine. The only DNA kept is the CDR3, 39 bases in frame from the first base. A distance of 13 bases separates the germline ends of V and J, which lose 6 bases and 5 bases respectively. CDR1 and CDR2 were assigned from the germline V gene (reference sequence) as MNHEY and SMNVEV. The specimen sequenced was peripheral blood. The sequence joins TRBV27 to TRBJ1-1; no confident D gene assignment can be made. This TCR derives from a man in his forties or fifties with active or convalescent COVID-19. The CDR3 corresponds to CASRGRGGTEAFF. The nucleotides are TGTGCCAGCAGAGGTCGTGGAGGGACTGAAGCTTTCTTT.